This T cell receptor (beta chain) is from a study of early T cells in non-severe SARS-CoV-2 infection. Across the study: Sequencing used unsorted whole-blood bulk RNA, so chains lack pairing. General study points: Clonotype matching in VDJdb favored anti-spike CD8 responses and did not capture private and CD4 specificities.

Germline V CDR1 and CDR2: SGHAT, FQNNGV. The CDR3 is made up of 15 amino acids. V lost 6 bases, J lost 0 bases, and 14 bases lay in between. In regard to this clonotype: Its antigen is undetermined.

Individual cDNA molecules carried attached unique molecular identifiers. MiXCR, run by TCRdb on the 5' RACE reads, gives a single entry per CDR3 protein. Here the sample spans 75,000 to 100,000 distinct CDR3 sequences, approximately 15% being singletons. Sequencing was performed on whole blood. The clonotype originates from an adult who was a healthcare worker with PCR-confirmed SARS-CoV-2 infection or an uninfected control (not recorded which). The V gene is TRBV11-2, the J gene TRBJ2-5; D gene unclear. The CDR3 DNA is TGTGCCAGCAGTTTATACGGACGGAACCAAGAGACCCAGTACTTC. This encodes CASSLYGRNQETQYF. Using reference TRBV11-2 and TRBJ2-5 for the parts outside the CDR3, the full variable domain is EAGVAQSPRYKIIEKRQSVAFWCNPISGHATLYWYQQILGQGPKLLIQFQNNGVVDDSQLPKDRFSAERLKGVDSTLKIQPAKLEDSAVYLCASSLYGRNQETQYFGPGTRLLVL.